This T cell receptor beta chain originates from a study of T-cell reconstitution after alpha-beta-depleted transplantation in children. The CDR3 totals 16 residues. Trimming stripped 1 base from V and 1 base from J, with 11 bases between. Per germline, CDR1 SGHVS and CDR2 FQNEAQ. For TCRbeta, the library was prepared with unique molecular identifiers. One entry per CDR3 protein, called by TCRdb with MiXCR from the PCR reads. The profile shows some 290,000 distinct CDR3 sequences, about a tenth of them singletons. This clonotype was seen more than once but under ten times. V usage is TRBV7-8 and J usage is TRBJ1-5; possibly TRBD1 for D (5 bases). The sample in question was PBMCs from the stem cell graft donor, obtained from the stem cell graft. The sequence was obtained from a human donor who donated a stem cell graft to a child with SCID. The CDR3 sequence: CASSLVPGQSNQPQHF. In DNA, the CDR3 is TGTGCCAGCAGCTTAGTTCCGGGGCAAAGCAATCAGCCCCAGCATTTT.